One sample yielded the 25 T cell receptor beta chains listed below, sequenced in a study of OX40 agonist ivuxolimab in advanced cancers. Sequenced by immunoSEQ multiplex PCR; TCRdb stores in-frame clones only, minus some. The data show under 40,000 clones, roughly 87% seen once. Sequenced here: CD4+ or CD8+ T cells sorted from blood, sampled in a trial of the OX40 agonist ivuxolimab. Source of these receptors: an adult with an advanced solid tumor such as melanoma, head and neck, liver or kidney cancer.

J is TRBJ2-7 and V is TRBV6-1; D possibly corresponds to TRBD2 (6 bases). In germline, CDR1 is MNHNS, CDR2 SASEGT. Trimming took off 6 bases at V and 5 bases at J, with 14 bases between the two ends. There are 13 residues in the CDR3. The CDR3 loop reads CASSLLASHEQYF. The DNA for the CDR3 is TGTGCCAGCAGCCTACTAGCTTCCCACGAGCAGTACTTC.

V and J are TRBV30 and TRBJ2-3; 7 nucleotides align to TRBD1. This CDR3 is 15 amino acids long. The trim removed 8 bases at V and 0 bases at J, leaving 11 bases unmatched. In germline, CDR1 is GTSNPN, CDR2 SVGIG (reference sequence). The CDR3 DNA reads as TGTGCCGCAAACCAGGGACAGCACAGCACAGATACGCAGTATTTT. Protein sequence: CAANQGQHSTDTQYF.

The chain couples TRBV27 to TRBJ2-6; D may match TRBD1 or TRBD2 (5 bases each). The germline CDR1 and CDR2 sequences are MNHEY and SMNVEV (reference sequence). With 3 bases removed from V and 0 bases from J, the gap between germline ends came to 6 bases. There are 15 residues in the CDR3. The CDR3 DNA is TGTGCCAGCAGTTTTGGGACCTCTGGGGCCAACGTCCTGACTTTC. This translates into CASSFGTSGANVLTF.

The chain carries TRBV6-5 and TRBJ2-1; the match to TRBD2 covers 8 bases. This CDR3 region has 14 residues. Germline CDR1 MNHEY, CDR2 SVGAGI. V dropped 6 bases and J dropped 5; count of bases not matched to a gene: 6. For the CDR3, the DNA is TGTGCCAGCAGACCGGGGGGGCCCGACAATGAGCAGTTCTTC. Protein: CASRPGGPDNEQFF.

In the case of this clone: At one end, the junction sequence differs from germline, possibly due to a read error. The chain couples TRBV7-7 to TRBJ2-3; D possibly uses TRBD1 or TRBD2 (5 bases each). The CDR3 runs 15 residues. The germline gives CDR1 SSHAT, CDR2 FNYEAQ (reference sequence). In DNA, the CDR3 is TGTGCTAGCAGCACCGGGACCCTCAGCACAGATACGCAGTATTTT. Protein product: CASSTGTLSTDTQYF.

The J gene is TRBJ1-5, the V gene TRBV7-8; possibly TRBD1 for D (6 bases). Germline V gives CDR1 SGHVS, CDR2 FQNEAQ. There are 17 residues in the CDR3. The V gene lost 0 bases and the J gene lost 4 bases, with 16 bases spanning the gap. CDR3 DNA sequence: TGTGCCAGCAGCTTAGCGCGCCTCGACAGGCTAAATCAGCCCCAGCATTTT. It yields the protein CASSLARLDRLNQPQHF.

The V gene is TRBV11-2, the J gene TRBJ2-7, with D hard to call. Germline assignment: CDR1 SGHAT and CDR2 FQNNGV. This CDR3 comprises 14 residues. Deletions cut 1 base from V and 2 bases from J, with 9 bases between. CDR3 loop: CASSLVTGPYEQYF. CDR3 nucleotides: TGTGCCAGCAGCTTAGTCACTGGTCCCTACGAGCAGTACTTC.

The V call is TRBV11-2, the J call TRBJ2-1; D is perhaps TRBD1 (6 bases). The CDR3 loop spans 16 amino acids. Trimming cost V 1 base and J 9 bases, with 19 bases left between them. Germline V gene sequence: CDR1 SGHAT, CDR2 FQNNGV. In nucleotides, the CDR3 is TGTGCCAGCAGCTTAGTAGGGCCTAACTCAGGGGTTGAGCAGTTCTTC. It translates to CASSLVGPNSGVEQFF.

This chain connects TRBV12-5 to TRBJ2-7; D call uncertain. Germline V gene data show CDR1 as LGHNT and CDR2 as FRNRAP. V lost 6 bases to trimming and J lost 3 bases, with 15 bases between them. This CDR3 region has 14 residues. This CDR3 reads CASGPQEKLYEQYF. The CDR3 coding sequence is TGTGCTAGTGGCCCTCAGGAAAAACTCTACGAGCAGTACTTC. Combining the CDR3 with reference TRBV12-5 and TRBJ2-7 gives the whole variable domain DARVTQTPRHKVTEMGQEVTMRCQPILGHNTVFWYRQTMMQGLELLAYFRNRAPLDDSGMPKDRFSAEMPDATLATLKIQPSEPRDSAVYFCASGPQEKLYEQYFGPGTRLTVT.

This clone appeared once. The V and J genes are TRBV7-3 and TRBJ2-7; D perhaps matches TRBD1 (6 bases). V lost 5 bases, J lost 3 bases, and 11 bases lay in between. The CDR3 length is 13 residues. Germline CDR1 SGHTA, CDR2 FQGTGA. CDR3 loop: CASSQGFGYEQYF. CDR3 nucleotides: TGTGCCAGCAGCCAGGGGTTTGGCTACGAGCAGTACTTC.

The chain carries TRBV11-2 and TRBJ1-2; D is possibly TRBD1 (5 bases). This CDR3 spans 15 amino acids. Per germline, CDR1 SGHAT and CDR2 FQNNGV. Trimming shortened V by 1 base and J by 8 bases, and 17 bases separated the two germline ends. The CDR3 DNA reads as TGTGCCAGCAGCTTAGGTGCGGGACTGGCGTTCGGCTACACCTTC. Amino acids: CASSLGAGLAFGYTF.

The gene calls are TRBV4-3 and TRBJ1-6; no clear D gene. V gave up 0 bases and J gave up 7 bases, with 10 bases separating them. This CDR3 has 15 amino acids. Germline-derived CDR1 and CDR2 are LGHNA and YSLEER. As DNA, the CDR3 is TGCGCCAGCAGCCAAGACTCACACAACAATTCACCCCTCCACTTT. Translation: CASSQDSHNNSPLHF.

This sequence joins TRBV19 and TRBJ1-4; D remains ambiguous. CDR1 is LNHDA, CDR2 SQIVND, per germline (reference sequence). The CDR3 runs to 14 residues. The V gene lost 0 bases and the J gene lost 8 bases, with 10 bases spanning the gap. In nucleotides, the CDR3 is TGTGCCAGTAGTATAGAGGGCGGTGGCGAAAAACTGTTTTTT. It codes for CASSIEGGGEKLFF.

J is TRBJ1-3 and V is TRBV5-6, with 10 bases that match TRBD1. Trimming took 3 bases from V and 12 from J; bases not matched to a gene: 6. The CDR3 length is 13 residues. From germline, CDR1 is SGHDT and CDR2 YYEEEE. The CDR3: CASSSGQGLFIYF. The CDR3 coding sequence is TGTGCCAGCAGCTCGGGACAGGGGCTCTTCATATATTTT.

The chain recombines TRBV10-2 with TRBJ1-1; D possibly corresponds to TRBD1 (5 bases). The germline CDR1 and CDR2 sequences are WSHSY and SAAADI. This CDR3 spans 16 amino acids. V was pared by 5 bases and J by 1 base, with 17 bases between. The CDR3 here is CASSPTQGDANTEAFF. For the CDR3, the DNA is TGCGCCAGCAGTCCGACTCAGGGAGACGCGAACACTGAAGCTTTCTTT.

The chain recombines TRBV4-3 with TRBJ2-7; 10 bases map to TRBD2. CDR3 length: 16 residues. With 5 bases clipped from V and 1 base from J, the junction kept 8 bases outside the gene matches. The germline V gene encodes CDR1 LGHNA and CDR2 YSLEER. DNA for the CDR3: TGCGCCAGCAGCTTGTCCGTAGCGGGGGGATCCTACGAGCAGTACTTC. It is translated as CASSLSVAGGSYEQYF.

This chain uses TRBV14 with TRBJ2-6; D call uncertain. This CDR3 has 16 residues. Per germline, CDR1 SGHDN and CDR2 FVKESK. Deletions cut 0 bases from V and 0 bases from J, with 6 bases between. The CDR3 spells CASSQEWSSGANVLTF. As DNA, the CDR3 is TGTGCCAGCAGCCAAGAGTGGAGCTCTGGGGCCAACGTCCTGACTTTC.

The chain has TRBV13 and TRBJ1-1; possibly TRBD1 for D (6 bases). Between the trimmed V and J ends, which lost 0 bases and 4 bases, there was a span of 12 bases. The CDR3 is 15 residues long. Germline V lookup: CDR1 PRHDT, CDR2 FYEKMQ (reference sequence). CDR3 region: CASSLGRGAGTEAFF. In nucleotides, the CDR3 is TGTGCCAGCAGCTTAGGTAGGGGGGCGGGCACTGAAGCTTTCTTT.

The CDR3 sequence: CASSFPTGELFF. As DNA, the CDR3 is TGTGCCAGCAGCTTTCCTACCGGGGAGCTGTTTTTT. The chain links TRBV7-6 to TRBJ2-2; unclear D gene. The germline gives CDR1 SGHVS, CDR2 FNYEAQ. This CDR3 is 12 amino acids long. Trimming left V 3 bases short and J 5 bases short, with 4 bases between.

The chain is built from TRBV9 and TRBJ1-4; maybe TRBD1 (5 bases). Per germline, CDR1 SGDLS and CDR2 YYNGEE. The CDR3 covers 13 residues. V was trimmed by 6 bases and J by 4 bases, leaving 10 bases between them. CDR3 region: CASNPGGNEKLFF. The CDR3 nucleotides are TGTGCCAGCAACCCCGGGGGTAATGAAAAACTGTTTTTT. Drawing the rest from reference TRBV9 and TRBJ1-4, the complete variable domain is DSGVTQTPKHLITATGQRVTLRCSPRSGDLSVYWYQQSLDQGLQFLIQYYNGEERAKGNILERFSAQQFPDLHSELNLSSLELGDSALYFCASNPGGNEKLFFGSGTQLSVL.

The V call is TRBV7-9, the J call TRBJ2-1, with TRBD2 as a possible D gene (6 bases). There are 16 residues in the CDR3. The V end lost 5 bases, the J end lost 5 bases, and 19 bases lay between the germline ends. Germline values: CDR1 SEHNR, CDR2 FQNEAQ (reference sequence). Here the CDR3 DNA reads TGTGCCAGCAGCCCCCCGTCCGGGACTGCAGACAATGAGCAGTTCTTC. It codes for CASSPPSGTADNEQFF.

This clone showed up just a few times. The chain is built from TRBV19 and TRBJ1-1; D gene ambiguous. The CDR3 runs 10 residues. The V gene's germline CDR1 is LNHDA and CDR2 SQIVND (reference sequence). Trimming left V 7 bases short and J 10 bases short, with 10 bases between. CDR3 sequence reads: CASTALVAFF. In nucleotides, the CDR3 is TGTGCCAGTACCGCACTGGTAGCTTTCTTT.

This clone was counted only a few times. The chain uses TRBV5-6 and TRBJ1-3, with no clear D. In germline, CDR1 is SGHDT, CDR2 YYEEEE. The CDR3 runs 14 residues. V was clipped by 6 bases and J by 0 bases, with 10 bases between them. CDR3 sequence reads: CASTYPLSGNTIYF. The CDR3 DNA is TGTGCCAGCACCTACCCCCTCTCTGGAAACACCATATATTTT.

The chain combines TRBV29-1 with TRBJ2-7; D possibly matches TRBD1 or TRBD2 (5 bases each). The germline V gene has CDR1 SQVTM and CDR2 ANQGSEA. V dropped 5 bases and J dropped 5 bases, with 19 bases sitting between them. The length of the CDR3 is 14 residues. This CDR3 reads CSVQGRTVSHEQYF. In nucleotides, the CDR3 is TGCAGCGTTCAGGGACGGACCGTTAGCCACGAGCAGTACTTC.

V gene TRBV27 combines with J gene TRBJ1-4; 7 nucleotides agree with TRBD1. The length of the CDR3 is 15 residues. Trimming cost V 4 bases and J 4 bases; bases outside gene matches: 6. Germline loops: CDR1 MNHEY, CDR2 SMNVEV (reference sequence). The chain's CDR3 is CASSSGQVLNEKLFF. The CDR3 DNA follows: TGTGCCAGCAGTTCCGGACAGGTTCTTAATGAAAAACTGTTTTTT.